This T cell receptor (beta chain) comes out of a study of blood T cell repertoires in COVID-19. Whole-study context: The study drew acute and convalescent COVID-19 samples from the United States, Italy and Spain. Nucleic acid was either cDNA or gDNA, and it came from T cells, B-cell-depleted T cells, or PBMCs.

V dropped 5 bases and J dropped 8; count of bases not matched to a gene: 11. The CDR3 is 15 residues long. Germline V gene lookup returns CDR1 SGHTA and CDR2 FQGNSA. Assay used: immunoSEQ multiplex PCR; TCRdb lists only in-frame clones, some missing. The data show hundreds of thousands of clones, with 85% to 90% seen just once and more than 0.95% held by the top ten. Recovery among Cohort 3 donors was established by two negative PCRs, clearance, or symptom resolution. The sequence was obtained from a man aged 25 to 40 who had recovered from COVID-19. V is TRBV7-2 and J is TRBJ1-2, with TRBD1 identical over 10 bases. Sequenced input: PBMCs or T cells enriched from blood (not recorded which). The CDR3 loop reads CASSPRDRGTEGYTF. CDR3 DNA: TGTGCCAGCAGCCCCCGGGACAGGGGAACTGAGGGCTACACCTTC.